This entry features one T cell receptor beta chain sequence. The sample originates from a study of blood T cell repertoires in COVID-19. For the study at large: T cells, B-cell-depleted T cells, or PBMCs supplied cDNA or gDNA.

This CDR3 is 14 amino acids long. The germline V gene encodes CDR1 MNHNS and CDR2 SASEGT. V gave up 5 bases and J gave up 3 bases; unmatched junction bases: 7. Generated by immunoSEQ multiplex PCR, the TCRdb table keeps only in-frame clones and is missing some. The sample carries about 310,000 clones, roughly 91% recorded once. The sequencing sample was made of PBMCs or T cells enriched from blood (not recorded which). V gene TRBV6-1 combines with J gene TRBJ2-7; 7 bases match TRBD1. The clonotype comes from a young woman who had recovered from COVID-19. DNA for the CDR3: TGTGCCAGCAGTCACAGGGGTTCAATCTACGAGCAGTACTTC. Its protein product is CASSHRGSIYEQYF.